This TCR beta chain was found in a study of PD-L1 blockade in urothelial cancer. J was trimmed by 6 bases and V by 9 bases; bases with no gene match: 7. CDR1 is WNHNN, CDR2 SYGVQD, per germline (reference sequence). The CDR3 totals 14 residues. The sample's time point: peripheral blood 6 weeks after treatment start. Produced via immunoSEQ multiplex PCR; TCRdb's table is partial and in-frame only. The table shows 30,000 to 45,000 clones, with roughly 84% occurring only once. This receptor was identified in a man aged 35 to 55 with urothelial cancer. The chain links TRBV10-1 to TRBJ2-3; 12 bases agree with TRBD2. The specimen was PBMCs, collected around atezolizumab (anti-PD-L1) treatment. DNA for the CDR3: TGCGCCAGTTCACTAGCGGGAGGAGGCGATACGCAGTATTTT. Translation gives CASSLAGGGDTQYF.